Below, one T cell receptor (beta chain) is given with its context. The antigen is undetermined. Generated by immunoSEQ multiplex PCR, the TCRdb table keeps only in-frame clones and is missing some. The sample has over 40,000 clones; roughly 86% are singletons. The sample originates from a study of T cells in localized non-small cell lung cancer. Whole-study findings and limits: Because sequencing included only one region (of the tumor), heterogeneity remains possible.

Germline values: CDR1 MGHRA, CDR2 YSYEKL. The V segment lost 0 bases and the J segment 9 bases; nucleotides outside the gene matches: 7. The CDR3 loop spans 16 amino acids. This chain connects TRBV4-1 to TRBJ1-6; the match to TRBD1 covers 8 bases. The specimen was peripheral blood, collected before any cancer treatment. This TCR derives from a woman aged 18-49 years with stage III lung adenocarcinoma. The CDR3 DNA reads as TGCGCCAGCAGCCAAGAACGGGCAGGGGGCCCTTCACCCCTCCACTTT. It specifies CASSQERAGGPSPLHF.